Listed below are T cell receptor beta chains from one sample, sequenced in a study of vaccination and CD4 T cells after COVID-19. Their target antigens are unknown. One entry per CDR3 protein, called by TCRdb with MiXCR from the PCR reads. The data show around 15,000 distinct CDR3 sequences, about 51% seen once. The sample was CD4+ T cells from blood, cultured in vitro, taken about 7 months after SARS-CoV-2 vaccination. The receptors here all came from a human donor who had recovered from COVID-19. Both conserved end residues are part of each CDR3. The D gene is left open where the match is weak. Part of the rows lack a size; the others show once, few, many or a class for expanded clones.

J | size | D | V | CDR3 | DNA
TRBJ1-1 | medium-sized | . | TRBV12-3/TRBV12-4 | CASSLRWGMNTEAFF | TGTGCCAGCAGTCTCCGGTGGGGGATGAACACTGAAGCTTTCTTT
TRBJ2-7 | . | TRBD1 | TRBV6-2/TRBV6-3 | CASSDRGYEQYF | TGTGCCAGCAGTGACAGGGGGTACGAGCAGTACTTC
TRBJ2-7 | . | TRBD2 | TRBV10-3 | CAISDIREGPYEQYF | TGTGCCATCAGTGACATCCGGGAGGGACCCTACGAGCAGTACTTC
TRBJ1-5 | . | . | TRBV6-1 | CASSERLGNQPQHF | TGTGCCAGCAGTGAAAGACTGGGCAATCAGCCCCAGCATTTT
TRBJ2-7 | few | TRBD1 | TRBV15 | CATSSVPGTGVYEQYF | TGTGCCACCAGCAGTGTCCCGGGGACAGGGGTCTACGAGCAGTACTTC
TRBJ2-2 | . | . | TRBV20-1 | CSARPGGNTGELFF | TGCAGTGCTAGACCTGGCGGTAACACCGGGGAGCTGTTTTTT
TRBJ1-2 | few | . | TRBV15 | CATSRGGRAEVTNYGYTF | TGTGCCACCAGCAGGGGTGGTCGGGCAGAAGTTACTAACTATGGCTACACCTTC
TRBJ2-3 | . | . | TRBV20-1 | CSARDLTSAGGSETDTQYF | TGCAGTGCTAGAGATTTGACGTCGGCAGGGGGGTCTGAGACAGATACGCAGTATTTT
TRBJ2-7 | once | TRBD2 | TRBV6-1 | CASSETSGSEQYF | TGTGCCAGCAGCGAAACTAGCGGGAGCGAGCAGTACTTC
TRBJ2-1 | once | TRBD2 | TRBV19 | CASSMRGSGGSFDEQFF | TGTGCCAGTAGTATGAGGGGTAGCGGGGGTAGCTTTGATGAGCAGTTCTTC
TRBJ2-3 | few | . | TRBV27 | CASSLRASTDTQYF | TGTGCCAGCAGTTTACGGGCTAGCACAGATACGCAGTATTTT
TRBJ1-2 | . | . | TRBV5-4 | CASSLDRGFYGYTF | TGTGCCAGCAGCTTGGATCGGGGCTTCTATGGCTACACCTTC
TRBJ1-6 | . | . | TRBV6-5 | CASSYRARYSPLHF | TGTGCCAGCAGCTACAGGGCCAGATACTCACCCCTCCACTTT
TRBJ2-5 | . | . | TRBV7-8 | CASSLHAGMGQETQYF | TGTGCCAGCAGCTTACACGCGGGGATGGGACAAGAGACCCAGTACTTC
TRBJ1-1 | . | . | TRBV7-3 | CASRSGVLTEAFF | TGTGCCAGCAGGTCGGGGGTACTCACTGAAGCTTTCTTT
TRBJ2-5 | . | TRBD1 | TRBV19 | CASSPPRQGGQETQYF | TGTGCCAGTAGTCCTCCGCGACAGGGTGGACAAGAGACCCAGTACTTC
TRBJ2-5 | few | TRBD1 | TRBV20-1 | CSAAGTGYQETQYF | TGCAGTGCTGCCGGGACAGGGTACCAAGAGACCCAGTACTTC
TRBJ2-1 | few | . | TRBV6-2/TRBV6-3 | CASSYLGGQYNEQFF | TGTGCCAGCAGTTACCTGGGGGGGCAGTACAATGAGCAGTTCTTC
TRBJ2-5 | . | TRBD2 | TRBV20-1 | CSARAGLAGGLGKETQYF | TGCAGTGCTAGAGCCGGGCTAGCGGGGGGGCTGGGGAAAGAGACCCAGTACTTC
TRBJ2-7 | . | . | TRBV7-9 | CASRDLGSSYEQYF | TGTGCCAGCCGCGATCTAGGATCCTCCTACGAGCAGTACTTC
TRBJ2-3 | . | . | TRBV20-1 | CSALAGGTSTDTQYF | TGCAGTGCTTTGGCGGGTGGAACTAGCACAGATACGCAGTATTTT
TRBJ2-7 | . | TRBD1 | TRBV6-1 | CASRVGTVYEQYF | TGTGCCAGCAGGGTAGGGACAGTCTACGAGCAGTACTTC
TRBJ1-2 | few | . | TRBV2 | CATRSDTNYGYTF | TGTGCCACCCGGTCGGATACTAACTATGGCTACACCTTC
TRBJ1-5 | . | . | TRBV7-2 | CASSFVTRGGQPQHF | TGTGCCAGCAGCTTCGTTACCAGGGGTGGCCAGCCCCAGCATTTT
TRBJ1-1 | few | . | TRBV24-1 | CATSDAGTEAFF | TGTGCCACCAGTGATGCGGGGACTGAAGCTTTCTTT
TRBJ1-5 | . | TRBD1 | TRBV19 | CASSIRTGYSNQPQHF | TGTGCCAGTAGTATACGGACAGGGTATAGCAATCAGCCCCAGCATTTT
TRBJ2-1 | . | TRBD2 | TRBV7-3 | CASSPAPSGGNEQFF | TGTGCCAGCAGCCCGGCGCCTAGCGGGGGGAATGAGCAGTTCTTC
TRBJ2-7 | . | TRBD1 | TRBV7-9 | CASSLLTGGYEQYF | TGTGCCAGCAGCTTGTTGACAGGGGGCTACGAGCAGTACTTC
TRBJ1-1 | few | . | TRBV27 | CASSLRRNTEAFF | TGTGCCAGCAGTTTGAGGAGGAACACTGAAGCTTTCTTT
TRBJ2-5 | few | TRBD2 | TRBV7-8 | CASSLPGLQETQYF | TGTGCCAGCAGCTTACCGGGACTACAAGAGACCCAGTACTTC
TRBJ2-3 | few | . | TRBV27 | CASSLRTGPDTQYF | TGTGCCAGCAGTTTGCGAACCGGCCCAGATACGCAGTATTTT
TRBJ2-1 | . | TRBD2 | TRBV20-1 | CSASRAGTSGGNEQFF | TGCAGTGCTAGTCGTGCAGGGACTAGCGGGGGAAATGAGCAGTTCTTC
TRBJ1-2 | . | . | TRBV6-5 | CASSFALLVGYTF | TGTGCCAGCAGTTTTGCCCTTCTCGTGGGCTACACCTTC
TRBJ2-5 | once | TRBD1 | TRBV20-1 | CSARAPTGTGLGETQYF | TGCAGTGCTAGAGCACCGACCGGGACAGGGCTGGGGGAGACCCAGTACTTC
TRBJ2-1 | . | TRBD1 | TRBV27 | CASRTTGGRSYNEQFF | TGTGCCAGCAGAACCACAGGGGGCCGATCCTACAATGAGCAGTTCTTC
TRBJ1-1 | . | . | TRBV6-5 | CASSYPLGGGAFF | TGTGCCAGCAGTTACCCCCTGGGGGGGGGGGCTTTCTTT
TRBJ1-2 | . | . | TRBV2 | CASSEDAGVYGYTF | TGTGCCAGCAGTGAAGACGCAGGGGTCTATGGCTACACCTTC
TRBJ2-7 | . | . | TRBV6-2/TRBV6-3 | CASSYQYEQYF | TGTGCCAGCAGTTACCAATACGAGCAGTACTTC
TRBJ2-1 | . | TRBD1 | TRBV6-1 | CASREDRNNEQFF | TGTGCCAGCAGGGAGGACAGGAACAATGAGCAGTTCTTC
TRBJ2-1 | . | . | TRBV20-1 | CSARDQRAGYNEQFF | TGCAGTGCTAGAGATCAAAGGGCCGGCTACAATGAGCAGTTCTTC
TRBJ2-1 | . | . | TRBV27 | CASSLPPKAPFF | TGTGCCAGCAGTTTGCCCCCAAAGGCCCCGTTCTTC